The clone carrying this TCR beta chain was seen repeatedly, ten times or more. Its antigen is unknown. The record originates from a study of post-analysis software for immune sequencing data. Study-wide results and caveats: Compared with controls, patients had more of about 5 TRBV segments, including TRBV5-6, TRBV5-1 and TRBV20-1.

Germline V gene lookup returns CDR1 MGHRA and CDR2 YSYEKL. The ends were cut back, 0 bases at V and 6 bases at J, with 14 bases in the middle. There are 15 residues in the CDR3. Unique molecular identifiers were present in the TCR beta cDNA libraries. TCRdb used MiXCR to reprocess the PCR reads, holding one entry per CDR3 protein. The sample has hundreds of thousands of distinct CDR3 sequences, about 32% seen once. The sequence derives from a girl aged 10 to 17 with multiple sclerosis. This chain links TRBV4-1 with TRBJ1-1; D unresolved. The sequenced sample consisted of blood. The CDR3 loop reads CASSQDPGSWAEAFF. The CDR3 coding sequence is TGCGCCAGCAGCCAAGATCCGGGGTCCTGGGCTGAAGCTTTCTTT.